A selection of T cell receptor beta chains follows, all from one sample in a study of blood T cells in healthy people across ages. TCRdb processed the 5' RACE reads anew with MiXCR; each CDR3 protein has one entry. This sample carries about 1.6 million distinct CDR3 sequences, about 31% of them seen once, and the ten largest clones take roughly 12%. The sample taken for sequencing was blood. These receptors came from a woman in her twenties or thirties in good health. Each CDR3 is given with its conserved first and last residue. Fields, in order: J gene, clone size, D gene, V gene, CDR3 DNA, CDR3 protein. D genes are given only for firm matches. Clone sizes are given selectively: once, few, many, or a class where the clone is expanded.

j_gene: TRBJ2-7
abundance: many
d_gene: TRBD2
v_gene: TRBV5-1
CDR3nt: TGCGCCAGCAGCGGGGGACTAGCGGGGAGCTCCTACGAGCAGTACTTC
CDR3aa: CASSGGLAGSSYEQYF

j_gene: TRBJ1-4
abundance: .
d_gene: .
v_gene: TRBV20-1
CDR3nt: TGCAGTGCTAGACCGATTGAAAAACTGTTTTTT
CDR3aa: CSARPIEKLFF

j_gene: TRBJ2-1
abundance: few
d_gene: .
v_gene: TRBV11-1
CDR3nt: TGTGCCAGCAGCCGGACTCTCAATGAGCAGTTCTTC
CDR3aa: CASSRTLNEQFF

j_gene: TRBJ1-2
abundance: few
d_gene: .
v_gene: TRBV7-9
CDR3nt: TGTGCCAGCAGCTCCCTAGGTTACCCCTATGGCTACACCTTC
CDR3aa: CASSSLGYPYGYTF

j_gene: TRBJ1-2
abundance: .
d_gene: .
v_gene: TRBV20-1
CDR3nt: TGCAGTGCTAGGCCCGGGGCAGGGGATGGCTACACCTTC
CDR3aa: CSARPGAGDGYTF

j_gene: TRBJ2-7
abundance: few
d_gene: .
v_gene: TRBV6-1
CDR3nt: TGTGCCAGCAGTGAATACGTAACAGGGATGTCGAACCCCTACGAGCAGTACTTC
CDR3aa: CASSEYVTGMSNPYEQYF

j_gene: TRBJ1-1
abundance: few
d_gene: .
v_gene: TRBV2
CDR3nt: TGTGCCAGCAGTGAGCGCGGGGGAAACACTGAAGCTTTCTTT
CDR3aa: CASSERGGNTEAFF

j_gene: TRBJ2-3
abundance: few
d_gene: .
v_gene: TRBV5-4
CDR3nt: TGTGCCAGCAGCTTGCCGGTCGCTTTCGGCACAGATACGCAGTATTTT
CDR3aa: CASSLPVAFGTDTQYF

j_gene: TRBJ2-3
abundance: .
d_gene: TRBD2
v_gene: TRBV7-6
CDR3nt: TGTGCCAGCAGCCTATTAGCGGGGGGGCCGTCGTATTTT
CDR3aa: CASSLLAGGPSYF

j_gene: TRBJ1-6
abundance: .
d_gene: .
v_gene: TRBV10-3
CDR3nt: TGTGCCATCGGTAACCCTGGGACGGCCCTCCACTTT
CDR3aa: CAIGNPGTALHF

j_gene: TRBJ1-4
abundance: few
d_gene: TRBD1
v_gene: TRBV7-9
CDR3nt: TGTGCCAGCAGCCGCCCCCCAGGGGGCGATAATGAAAAACTGTTTTTT
CDR3aa: CASSRPPGGDNEKLFF

j_gene: TRBJ2-2
abundance: few
d_gene: .
v_gene: TRBV5-1
CDR3nt: TGCGCCAGCAGGGGGTTCGGCACCGGGGAGCTGTTTTTT
CDR3aa: CASRGFGTGELFF

j_gene: TRBJ1-1
abundance: .
d_gene: .
v_gene: TRBV11-1
CDR3nt: TGTGCCAGCAGCACGCGATGGACAACTAGTCGAACTGAAGCTTTCTTT
CDR3aa: CASSTRWTTSRTEAFF

j_gene: TRBJ2-7
abundance: .
d_gene: .
v_gene: TRBV5-6
CDR3nt: TGTGCCAGCAGCGCATCAGCCTCCGAGCAGTACTTC
CDR3aa: CASSASASEQYF

j_gene: TRBJ2-1
abundance: .
d_gene: TRBD1
v_gene: TRBV29-1
CDR3nt: TGCAGCGTTCTCTGGCAAAGACAGGGTGCCTACAATGAGCAGTTCTTC
CDR3aa: CSVLWQRQGAYNEQFF

j_gene: TRBJ2-1
abundance: .
d_gene: .
v_gene: TRBV6-2/TRBV6-3
CDR3nt: TGTGCCAGCAGACTTGGACTATACAATGAGCAGTTCTTC
CDR3aa: CASRLGLYNEQFF

j_gene: TRBJ1-5
abundance: .
d_gene: TRBD1
v_gene: TRBV28
CDR3nt: TGTGCCAGCAGCGCCGACAGGGTTCTCCATCAGCCCCAGCATTTT
CDR3aa: CASSADRVLHQPQHF

j_gene: TRBJ1-1
abundance: .
d_gene: .
v_gene: TRBV30
CDR3nt: TGTGCCTGGAGCCGGGCGGGAGTTGAAGCTTTCTTT
CDR3aa: CAWSRAGVEAFF

j_gene: TRBJ2-3
abundance: .
d_gene: .
v_gene: TRBV5-1
CDR3nt: TGCGCCAGCAGTTCACAAAAACCCACGAGGGATACGCAGTATTTT
CDR3aa: CASSSQKPTRDTQYF

j_gene: TRBJ2-7
abundance: .
d_gene: .
v_gene: TRBV20-1
CDR3nt: TGCAGTGCTAGAGACAGGAGCGCCTACGAGCAGTACTTC
CDR3aa: CSARDRSAYEQYF

j_gene: TRBJ2-6
abundance: .
d_gene: TRBD1
v_gene: TRBV9
CDR3nt: TGTGCCAGCGGGCAATTAAGGGACAGGGAGGGCCGGTCGGCTGGGGCCGACGTCCTGACTTTC
CDR3aa: CASGQLRDREGRSAGADVLTF

j_gene: TRBJ2-3
abundance: many
d_gene: .
v_gene: TRBV4-1
CDR3nt: TGCGCCAGCAGCCACTCTACGGGGGTGGCAGATACGCAGTATTTT
CDR3aa: CASSHSTGVADTQYF

j_gene: TRBJ1-2
abundance: once
d_gene: .
v_gene: TRBV7-2
CDR3nt: TGTGCCAGCAGCTTAGGGGCGACAGCCAACTATGGCTACACCTTC
CDR3aa: CASSLGATANYGYTF

j_gene: TRBJ1-4
abundance: few
d_gene: .
v_gene: TRBV7-9
CDR3nt: TGTGCCAGCAGCTTGGTTGGTGGCAGGGAGCTTGAAAAACTGTTTTTT
CDR3aa: CASSLVGGRELEKLFF

j_gene: TRBJ2-1
abundance: .
d_gene: .
v_gene: TRBV27
CDR3nt: TGTGCCAGCCGGTACGGATCCTCCTACAATGAGCAGTTCTTC
CDR3aa: CASRYGSSYNEQFF

j_gene: TRBJ1-5
abundance: .
d_gene: .
v_gene: TRBV20-1
CDR3nt: TGTAGTGCTAGGGGGGGCGGTGCCTACAATCAGCCCCAGCATTTT
CDR3aa: CSARGGGAYNQPQHF

j_gene: TRBJ1-2
abundance: .
d_gene: .
v_gene: TRBV15
CDR3nt: TGTGCCACCAGCAGAGACACAAGTGGCAGCTTTAACTATGGCTACACCTTC
CDR3aa: CATSRDTSGSFNYGYTF

j_gene: TRBJ2-1
abundance: .
d_gene: .
v_gene: TRBV20-1
CDR3nt: TGCAGTACTATGGACACGAGCTCCTACAATGAGCAGTTCTTC
CDR3aa: CSTMDTSSYNEQFF

j_gene: TRBJ1-2
abundance: .
d_gene: .
v_gene: TRBV10-3
CDR3nt: TGTGCCATCAGTGAGTCGGTACAGGGTCGCTATGGCTACACCTTC
CDR3aa: CAISESVQGRYGYTF

j_gene: TRBJ2-4
abundance: .
d_gene: .
v_gene: TRBV7-2
CDR3nt: TGTGCCAGCAGCGGCCCCGGGACTCTTCGAAGTGGGGACACAAACATTCAGTACTTC
CDR3aa: CASSGPGTLRSGDTNIQYF

j_gene: TRBJ2-5
abundance: .
d_gene: TRBD2
v_gene: TRBV6-1
CDR3nt: TGTGCCAGCAGTGAAGGATTGGGACTAGCTATGCCGAAAGAGACCCAGTACTTC
CDR3aa: CASSEGLGLAMPKETQYF

j_gene: TRBJ2-3
abundance: few
d_gene: TRBD2
v_gene: TRBV6-1
CDR3nt: TGTGCCAGCAGCACTAGCGGGAGGTCCATCGGGAGAGATACGCAGTATTTT
CDR3aa: CASSTSGRSIGRDTQYF

j_gene: TRBJ1-5
abundance: few
d_gene: TRBD1
v_gene: TRBV15
CDR3nt: TGTGCCACCAGCAGAGGAGGACAGGGGGGATATCAGCCCCAGCATTTT
CDR3aa: CATSRGGQGGYQPQHF

j_gene: TRBJ1-2
abundance: .
d_gene: TRBD1
v_gene: TRBV7-9
CDR3nt: TGTGCCAGCAGCTCGCAACAGGGGCGGAATGGCTACACCTTC
CDR3aa: CASSSQQGRNGYTF

j_gene: TRBJ1-2
abundance: .
d_gene: .
v_gene: TRBV12-3/TRBV12-4
CDR3nt: TGTGCCAGCAGTTTAAAGATCCGGGGCGACGCGGGCTACACCTTC
CDR3aa: CASSLKIRGDAGYTF

j_gene: TRBJ2-1
abundance: few
d_gene: TRBD1
v_gene: TRBV7-9
CDR3nt: TGTGCCAGCAGCGCCGGGACAGTTTTTGAGCAGTTCTTC
CDR3aa: CASSAGTVFEQFF

j_gene: TRBJ2-5
abundance: few
d_gene: .
v_gene: TRBV12-5
CDR3nt: TGTGCTAGTGGTTTGTTTTCCCAGGGTCGGGCCCAAGAGACCCAGTACTTC
CDR3aa: CASGLFSQGRAQETQYF

j_gene: TRBJ2-7
abundance: .
d_gene: .
v_gene: TRBV12-3/TRBV12-4
CDR3nt: TGTGCCAGCAGTTTAGAGCAGGGCCTCTACGAGCAGTACTTC
CDR3aa: CASSLEQGLYEQYF

j_gene: TRBJ2-1
abundance: many
d_gene: TRBD1
v_gene: TRBV5-1
CDR3nt: TGCGCCAGCAGCATAATCCCGGGACAGGGGGCTAATGAGCAGTTCTTC
CDR3aa: CASSIIPGQGANEQFF

j_gene: TRBJ2-5
abundance: few
d_gene: TRBD2
v_gene: TRBV6-1
CDR3nt: TGTGCCAGCAGTGGGGGACTAGAGGAAGAGACCCAGTACTTC
CDR3aa: CASSGGLEEETQYF

j_gene: TRBJ2-6
abundance: .
d_gene: .
v_gene: TRBV7-9
CDR3nt: TGTGCCAGCAGCTTAGGCCAGGCCAGCTCTGGGGCCAACGTCCTGACTTTC
CDR3aa: CASSLGQASSGANVLTF

j_gene: TRBJ1-2
abundance: .
d_gene: .
v_gene: TRBV20-1
CDR3nt: TGCAGTGCTCAAAGCGTGGGGCAGGGTGGCTACACCTTC
CDR3aa: CSAQSVGQGGYTF

j_gene: TRBJ2-2
abundance: .
d_gene: .
v_gene: TRBV9
CDR3nt: TGTGCCAGCAGGAGGGCCAATCGGGGCACCGGGGAGCTGTTTTTT
CDR3aa: CASRRANRGTGELFF

j_gene: TRBJ2-5
abundance: many
d_gene: TRBD1
v_gene: TRBV4-1
CDR3nt: TGCGCCAGCAGCCAAGCGGGACAGGGGAGAGAGACCCAGTACTTC
CDR3aa: CASSQAGQGRETQYF

j_gene: TRBJ2-3
abundance: .
d_gene: .
v_gene: TRBV20-1
CDR3nt: TGCAGTGCTAGAATAGTAGATACGCAGTATTTT
CDR3aa: CSARIVDTQYF

j_gene: TRBJ2-1
abundance: few
d_gene: .
v_gene: TRBV27
CDR3nt: TGTGCCAGCACCACCTTAATGTGGCCGGGAGCGGCCTCCTGCAATGAGCAGTTCTTC
CDR3aa: CASTTLMWPGAASCNEQFF

j_gene: TRBJ2-1
abundance: many
d_gene: .
v_gene: TRBV29-1
CDR3nt: TGCAGCGCCCTGTCAGGGGACGGTGAGCAGTTCTTC
CDR3aa: CSALSGDGEQFF

j_gene: TRBJ2-7
abundance: few
d_gene: .
v_gene: TRBV20-1
CDR3nt: TGCAGTGCTATGACAGGAGTCTCCTACGAGCAGTACTTC
CDR3aa: CSAMTGVSYEQYF

j_gene: TRBJ2-3
abundance: .
d_gene: TRBD2
v_gene: TRBV9
CDR3nt: TGTGCCAGCAGCGTTAGCGGGAGTCCGTTTAGCACAGATACGCAGTATTTT
CDR3aa: CASSVSGSPFSTDTQYF

j_gene: TRBJ2-1
abundance: few
d_gene: TRBD2
v_gene: TRBV19
CDR3nt: TGTGCCAGTAGTTTCGGACTAGCGGGAGGGTTTGAGCAGTTCTTC
CDR3aa: CASSFGLAGGFEQFF

j_gene: TRBJ2-5
abundance: .
d_gene: .
v_gene: TRBV20-1
CDR3nt: TGCAGTGCTAGCCCCTGGGGGCGGGAGCGGGAGACCCAGTACTTC
CDR3aa: CSASPWGRERETQYF

j_gene: TRBJ1-4
abundance: many
d_gene: .
v_gene: TRBV12-3/TRBV12-4
CDR3nt: TGTGCCAGCACCCCAGGGCGTTTTTTGAATGAAAAACTGTTTTTT
CDR3aa: CASTPGRFLNEKLFF

j_gene: TRBJ2-3
abundance: many
d_gene: TRBD2
v_gene: TRBV4-1
CDR3nt: TGCGCCAGCAGCCCGTCGGGACTAGGGGATACGCAGTATTTT
CDR3aa: CASSPSGLGDTQYF

j_gene: TRBJ1-2
abundance: .
d_gene: .
v_gene: TRBV25-1
CDR3nt: TGTGCCAGCAGTGGGGGGGGACACGAAGGCTACACCTTC
CDR3aa: CASSGGGHEGYTF

j_gene: TRBJ2-3
abundance: few
d_gene: .
v_gene: TRBV3-1
CDR3nt: TGTGCCAGCAGCCAAGATCTTAGGCGGGGCGATACGCAGTATTTT
CDR3aa: CASSQDLRRGDTQYF

j_gene: TRBJ2-7
abundance: many
d_gene: .
v_gene: TRBV4-1
CDR3nt: TGCGCCAGCAGCCAAGAAGCGGGCAAGAAGTACGAGCAGTACTTC
CDR3aa: CASSQEAGKKYEQYF

j_gene: TRBJ2-2
abundance: .
d_gene: .
v_gene: TRBV25-1
CDR3nt: TGTGCCAGCAGTACGTGGGAGGGGGAGCTGTTTTTT
CDR3aa: CASSTWEGELFF

j_gene: TRBJ2-1
abundance: .
d_gene: TRBD1
v_gene: TRBV30
CDR3nt: TGTGCCTGGAGTGAGGACAGGTACAATGAGCAGTTCTTC
CDR3aa: CAWSEDRYNEQFF